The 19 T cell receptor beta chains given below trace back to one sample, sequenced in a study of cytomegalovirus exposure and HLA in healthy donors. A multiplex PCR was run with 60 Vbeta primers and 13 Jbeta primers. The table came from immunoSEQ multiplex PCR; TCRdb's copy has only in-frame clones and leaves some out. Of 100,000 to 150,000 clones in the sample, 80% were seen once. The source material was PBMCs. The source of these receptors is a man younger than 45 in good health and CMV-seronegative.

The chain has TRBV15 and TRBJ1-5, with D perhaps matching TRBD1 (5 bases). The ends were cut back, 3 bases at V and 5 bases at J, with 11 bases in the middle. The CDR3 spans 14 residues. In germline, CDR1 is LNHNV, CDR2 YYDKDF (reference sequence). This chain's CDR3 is CATSRDTVDQPQHF. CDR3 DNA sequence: TGTGCCACCAGCAGGGACACGGTTGATCAGCCCCAGCATTTT.

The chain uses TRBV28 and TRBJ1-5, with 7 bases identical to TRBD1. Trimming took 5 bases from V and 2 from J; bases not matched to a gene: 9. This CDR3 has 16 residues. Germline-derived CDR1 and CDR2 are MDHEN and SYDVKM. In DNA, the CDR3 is TGTGCCAGCAGTCCGACAGGGTTTGGGGGCAATCAGCCCCAGCATTTT. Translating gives CASSPTGFGGNQPQHF.

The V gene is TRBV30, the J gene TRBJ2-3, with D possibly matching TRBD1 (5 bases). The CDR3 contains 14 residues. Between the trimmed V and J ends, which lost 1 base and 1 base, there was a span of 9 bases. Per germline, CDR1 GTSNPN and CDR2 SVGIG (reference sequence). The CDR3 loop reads CAWSDGHRTDTQYF. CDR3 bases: TGTGCCTGGAGTGATGGACACCGCACAGATACGCAGTATTTT.

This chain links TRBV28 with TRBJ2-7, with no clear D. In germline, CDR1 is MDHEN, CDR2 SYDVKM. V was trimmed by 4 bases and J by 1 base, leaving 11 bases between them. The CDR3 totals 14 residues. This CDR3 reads CASSSNRVSYEQYF. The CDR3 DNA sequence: TGTGCCAGCAGTTCCAACAGAGTTTCCTACGAGCAGTACTTC.

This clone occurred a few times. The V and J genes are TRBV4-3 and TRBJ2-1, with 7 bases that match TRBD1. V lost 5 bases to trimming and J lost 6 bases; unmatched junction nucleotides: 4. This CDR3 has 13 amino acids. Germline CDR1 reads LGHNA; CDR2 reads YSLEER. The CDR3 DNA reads TGCGCCAGCAGCATATACAGGGGCAATGAGCAGTTCTTC. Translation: CASSIYRGNEQFF.

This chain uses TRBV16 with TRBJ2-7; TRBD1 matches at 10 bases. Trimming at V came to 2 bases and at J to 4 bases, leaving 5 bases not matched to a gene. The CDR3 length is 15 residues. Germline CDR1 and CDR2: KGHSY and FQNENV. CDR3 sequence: CASSQTPGQGYEQYF. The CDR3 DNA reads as TGTGCCAGCAGCCAAACCCCGGGACAGGGGTACGAGCAGTACTTC.

DNA of the CDR3: TGTGCCTGGGACAGGGGTCTGAACACTGAAGCTTTCTTT. Protein sequence: CAWDRGLNTEAFF. The chain combines TRBV30 with TRBJ1-1, with TRBD1 matching 8 bases. V shed 5 bases and J 0 bases; nucleotides not matched to a gene: 2. Germline V gives CDR1 GTSNPN, CDR2 SVGIG (reference sequence). CDR3 length: 13 residues.

CDR3 coding DNA: TGTGCCAGCAGCTTAGAAGGGAGCGAGGAGACCCAGTACTTC. Translating gives CASSLEGSEETQYF. The chain links TRBV7-3 to TRBJ2-5, with D perhaps matching TRBD2 (5 bases). V lost 2 bases, J lost 5 bases, and 12 bases lay in between. The CDR3 has 14 amino acids. Germline lookup yields CDR1 SGHTA and CDR2 FQGTGA.

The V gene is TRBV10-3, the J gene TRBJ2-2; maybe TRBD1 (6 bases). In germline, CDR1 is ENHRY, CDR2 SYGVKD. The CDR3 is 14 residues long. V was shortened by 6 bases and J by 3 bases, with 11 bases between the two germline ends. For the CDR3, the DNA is TGTGCCATCAGCAACAACAGGGACACCGGGGAGCTGTTTTTT. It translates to CAISNNRDTGELFF.

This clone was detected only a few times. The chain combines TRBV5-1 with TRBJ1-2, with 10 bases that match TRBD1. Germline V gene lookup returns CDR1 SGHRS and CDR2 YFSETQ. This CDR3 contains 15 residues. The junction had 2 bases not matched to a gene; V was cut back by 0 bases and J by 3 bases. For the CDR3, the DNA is TGCGCCAGCAGCTTGGCCGGGACAGGGGACTATGGCTACACCTTC. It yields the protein CASSLAGTGDYGYTF.

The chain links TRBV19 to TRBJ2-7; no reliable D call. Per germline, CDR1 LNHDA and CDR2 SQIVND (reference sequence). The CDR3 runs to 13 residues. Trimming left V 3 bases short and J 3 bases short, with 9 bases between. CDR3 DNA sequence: TGTGCCAGTAGTATTAACTCAAACTACGAGCAGTACTTC. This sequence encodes CASSINSNYEQYF.

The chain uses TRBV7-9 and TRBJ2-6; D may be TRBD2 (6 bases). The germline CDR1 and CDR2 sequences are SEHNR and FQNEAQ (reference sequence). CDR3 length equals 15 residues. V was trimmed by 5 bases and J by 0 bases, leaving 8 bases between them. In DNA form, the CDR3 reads TGTGCCAGCAGCAAGACTAGCTCTGGGGCCAACGTCCTGACTTTC. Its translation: CASSKTSSGANVLTF.

CDR3 DNA sequence: TGTGCCAGCAGTCCAATGGGACAGGGGTGGAATTCACCCCTCCACTTT. Its protein is CASSPMGQGWNSPLHF. This rearrangement joins TRBV28 to TRBJ1-6; 10 bases map to TRBD1. This CDR3 is built from 16 residues. With V trimmed by 5 bases and J by 7 bases, 8 bases remained unmatched. Per germline, CDR1 MDHEN and CDR2 SYDVKM.

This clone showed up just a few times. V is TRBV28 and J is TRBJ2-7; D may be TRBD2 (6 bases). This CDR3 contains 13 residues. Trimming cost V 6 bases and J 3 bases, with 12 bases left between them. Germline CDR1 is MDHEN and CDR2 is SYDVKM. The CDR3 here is CASSVGGDYEQYF. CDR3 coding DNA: TGTGCCAGCAGCGTCGGAGGGGACTACGAGCAGTACTTC.

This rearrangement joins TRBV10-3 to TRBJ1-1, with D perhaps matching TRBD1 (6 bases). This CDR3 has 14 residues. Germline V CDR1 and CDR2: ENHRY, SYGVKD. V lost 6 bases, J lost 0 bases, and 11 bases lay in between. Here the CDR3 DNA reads TGTGCCATCAGGGACAGTACTATGAACACTGAAGCTTTCTTT. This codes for CAIRDSTMNTEAFF.

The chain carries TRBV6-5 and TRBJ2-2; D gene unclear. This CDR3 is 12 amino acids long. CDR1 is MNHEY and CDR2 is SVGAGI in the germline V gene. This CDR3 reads CGAQGNTGELFF. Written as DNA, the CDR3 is TGTGGGGCACAAGGGAACACCGGGGAGCTGTTTTTT.

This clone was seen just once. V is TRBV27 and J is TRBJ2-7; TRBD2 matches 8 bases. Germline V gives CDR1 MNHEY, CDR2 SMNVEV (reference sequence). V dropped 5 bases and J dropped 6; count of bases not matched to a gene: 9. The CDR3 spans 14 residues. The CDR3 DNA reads TGTGCCAGCAGTCCCCTCGGGGGGGCTGGCGAGCAGTACTTC. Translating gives CASSPLGGAGEQYF.

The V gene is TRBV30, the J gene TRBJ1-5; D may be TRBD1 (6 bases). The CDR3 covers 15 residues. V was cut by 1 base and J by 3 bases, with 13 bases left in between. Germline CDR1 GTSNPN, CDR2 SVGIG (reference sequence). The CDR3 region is CAWSAPSGVNQPQHF. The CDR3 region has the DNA TGTGCCTGGAGTGCCCCTTCAGGGGTCAATCAGCCCCAGCATTTT.

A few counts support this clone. DNA of the CDR3: TGTGCCAGCAGCTTATTACAGGGCAACGAGCAGTACTTC. Translated: CASSLLQGNEQYF. The V call is TRBV7-6, the J call TRBJ2-7; possibly TRBD1 for D (6 bases). The V end lost 2 bases, the J end lost 5 bases, and 10 bases lay between the germline ends. The CDR3 consists of 13 residues. Germline lookup yields CDR1 SGHVS and CDR2 FNYEAQ.